This TCR beta chain was recorded in a study of Graves' ophthalmopathy and Graves' hyperthyroidism. The CDR3 extends over 15 amino acids. Germline-derived CDR1 and CDR2 are ENHRY and SYGVKD. Trimming pared 2 bases from V and 4 bases from J, leaving 14 bases between. This clonotype has at least ten counts. Investigators amplified TCR beta CDR3 regions from RNA transcripts. HTBI-primed RT-PCR formed the first round, and a multiplex PCR formed the second. Each CDR3 protein is one row after TCRdb ran MiXCR on the multiplex PCR reads. The data contain about 550,000 distinct CDR3 sequences, about 35% of them singletons.

The TCR sequence derives from an adult man with Graves' hyperthyroidism. Sequences were obtained from peripheral blood or thyroid tissue (not recorded which). V gene TRBV10-3 combines with J gene TRBJ2-5, with D perhaps TRBD1 or TRBD2 (6 bases each). The CDR3 is CAISEPTKGGETQYF. The CDR3 DNA is TGTGCCATCAGTGAGCCTACAAAGGGGGGAGAGACCCAGTACTTC.